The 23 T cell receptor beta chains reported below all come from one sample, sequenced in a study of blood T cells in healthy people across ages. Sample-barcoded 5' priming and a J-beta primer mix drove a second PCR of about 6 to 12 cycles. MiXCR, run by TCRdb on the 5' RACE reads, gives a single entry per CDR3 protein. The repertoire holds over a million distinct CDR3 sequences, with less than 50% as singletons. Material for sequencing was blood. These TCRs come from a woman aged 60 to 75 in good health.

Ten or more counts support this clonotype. Here the CDR3 reads CASSPDSSYEQYF. The CDR3 coding sequence is TGTGCCAGCAGCCCGGACTCTTCCTACGAGCAGTACTTC. V usage is TRBV12-3 or TRBV12-4 and J usage is TRBJ2-7, with TRBD2 as a possible D gene (5 bases). V shed 6 bases and J shed 1 base, with 10 bases lying between them. The CDR3 sequence is 13 residues long.

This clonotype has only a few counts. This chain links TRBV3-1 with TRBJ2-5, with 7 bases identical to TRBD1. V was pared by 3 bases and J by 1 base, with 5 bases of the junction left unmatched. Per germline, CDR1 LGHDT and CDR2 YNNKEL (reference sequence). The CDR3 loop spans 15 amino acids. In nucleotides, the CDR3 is TGTGCCAGCAGCCAGAGACAGGGCCCCCAAGAGACCCAGTACTTC. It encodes CASSQRQGPQETQYF.

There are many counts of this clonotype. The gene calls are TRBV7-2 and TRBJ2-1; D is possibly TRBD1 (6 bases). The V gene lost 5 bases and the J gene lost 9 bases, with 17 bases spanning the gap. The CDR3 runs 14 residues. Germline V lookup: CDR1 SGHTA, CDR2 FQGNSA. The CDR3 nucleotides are TGTGCCAGCAGCCCCCAGACGAGAGGGGGTGAGCAGTTCTTC. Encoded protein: CASSPQTRGGEQFF.

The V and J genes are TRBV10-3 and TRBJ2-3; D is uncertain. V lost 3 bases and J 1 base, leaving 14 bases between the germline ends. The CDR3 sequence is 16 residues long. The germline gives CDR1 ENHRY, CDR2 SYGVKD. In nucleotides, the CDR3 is TGTGCCATCAGTGAAGGTGAGGAGAACGGCACAGATACGCAGTATTTT. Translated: CAISEGEENGTDTQYF.

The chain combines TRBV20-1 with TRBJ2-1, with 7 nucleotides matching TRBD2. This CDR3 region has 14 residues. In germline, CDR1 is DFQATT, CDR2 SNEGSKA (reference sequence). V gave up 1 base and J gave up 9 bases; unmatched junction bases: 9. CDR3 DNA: TGCAGTGCTAGAGCGGGGAGGGCCGGCGGTGAGCAGTTCTTC. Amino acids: CSARAGRAGGEQFF.

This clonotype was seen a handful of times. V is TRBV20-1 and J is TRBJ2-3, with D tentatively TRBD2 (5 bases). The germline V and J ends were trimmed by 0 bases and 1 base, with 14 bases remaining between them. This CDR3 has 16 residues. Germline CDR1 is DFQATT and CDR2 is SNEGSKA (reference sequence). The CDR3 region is CSARDLNSRGTDTQYF. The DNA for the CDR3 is TGCAGTGCTAGAGACCTTAACTCGCGGGGCACAGATACGCAGTATTTT.

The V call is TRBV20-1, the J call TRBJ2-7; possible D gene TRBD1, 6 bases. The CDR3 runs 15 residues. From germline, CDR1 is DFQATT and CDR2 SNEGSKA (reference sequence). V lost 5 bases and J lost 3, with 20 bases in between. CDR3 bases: TGCAGTGCTGGAAAGGTGGGGGCCGGAAACTACGAGCAGTACTTC. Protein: CSAGKVGAGNYEQYF.

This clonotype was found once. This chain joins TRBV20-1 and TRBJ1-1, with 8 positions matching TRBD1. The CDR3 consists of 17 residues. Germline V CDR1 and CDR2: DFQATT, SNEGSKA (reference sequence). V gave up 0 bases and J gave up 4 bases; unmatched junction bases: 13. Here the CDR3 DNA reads TGCAGTGCTAGAGATAAACAGGGGGAAGGGCGGGTCACTGAAGCTTTCTTT. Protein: CSARDKQGEGRVTEAFF.

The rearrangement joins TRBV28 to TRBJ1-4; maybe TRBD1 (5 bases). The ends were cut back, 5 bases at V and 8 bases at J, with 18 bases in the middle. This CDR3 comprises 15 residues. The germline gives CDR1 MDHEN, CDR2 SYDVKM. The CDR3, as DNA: TGTGCCAGCAGTCCGGGGGGGAGGTCAGGCGAAAAACTGTTTTTT. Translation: CASSPGGRSGEKLFF.

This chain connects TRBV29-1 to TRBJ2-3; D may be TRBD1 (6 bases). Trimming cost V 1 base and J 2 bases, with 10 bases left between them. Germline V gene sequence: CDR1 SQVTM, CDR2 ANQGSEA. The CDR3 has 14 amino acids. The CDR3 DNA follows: TGCAGCGTTGAAGTGGCAGGGGTCACAGATACGCAGTATTTT. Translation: CSVEVAGVTDTQYF.

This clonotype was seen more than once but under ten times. In nucleotides, the CDR3 is TGCAGTGCTGCCCCTCTTAGGGGAGGGCCCCCCTACGAGCAGTACTTC. Its translation is CSAAPLRGGPPYEQYF. The chain recombines TRBV20-1 with TRBJ2-7; 7 bases align to TRBD2. This CDR3 spans 16 amino acids. Germline CDR1 DFQATT, CDR2 SNEGSKA (reference sequence). The trim removed 5 bases at V and 2 bases at J, leaving 15 bases unmatched.

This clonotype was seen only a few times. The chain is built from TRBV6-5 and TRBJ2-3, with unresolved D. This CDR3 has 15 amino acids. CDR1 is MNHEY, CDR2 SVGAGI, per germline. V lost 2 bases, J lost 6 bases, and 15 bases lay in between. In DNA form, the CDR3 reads TGTGCCAGCAGTTACGGTCTAGTGGGTGTCGATACGCAGTATTTT. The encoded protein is CASSYGLVGVDTQYF.

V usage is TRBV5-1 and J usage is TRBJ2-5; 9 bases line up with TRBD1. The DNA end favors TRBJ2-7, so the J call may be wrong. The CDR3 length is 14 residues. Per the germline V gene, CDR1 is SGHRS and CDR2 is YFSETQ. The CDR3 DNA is TGCGCCAGCAGCTTTTCCGGGACAGGGAACGAGCAGTACTTC. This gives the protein CASSFSGTGNEQYF.

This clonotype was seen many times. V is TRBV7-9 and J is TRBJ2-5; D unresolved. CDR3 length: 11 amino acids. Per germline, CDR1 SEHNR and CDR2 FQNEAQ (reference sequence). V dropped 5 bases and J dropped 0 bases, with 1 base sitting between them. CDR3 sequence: CASSHQETQYF. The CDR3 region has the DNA TGTGCCAGCAGCCACCAAGAGACCCAGTACTTC. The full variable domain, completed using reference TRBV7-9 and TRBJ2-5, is DTGVSQNPRHKITKRGQNVTFRCDPISEHNRLYWYRQTLGQGPEFLTYFQNEAQLEKSRLLSDRFSAERPKGSFSTLEIQRTEQGDSAMYLCASSHQETQYFGPGTRLLVL.

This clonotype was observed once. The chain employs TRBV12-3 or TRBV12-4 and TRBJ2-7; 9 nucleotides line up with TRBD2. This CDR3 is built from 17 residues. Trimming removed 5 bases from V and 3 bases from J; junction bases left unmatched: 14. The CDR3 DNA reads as TGTGCCAGCAGTCCCGGACTGGCGGGAGGGTTCAGCTACGAGCAGTACTTC. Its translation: CASSPGLAGGFSYEQYF.

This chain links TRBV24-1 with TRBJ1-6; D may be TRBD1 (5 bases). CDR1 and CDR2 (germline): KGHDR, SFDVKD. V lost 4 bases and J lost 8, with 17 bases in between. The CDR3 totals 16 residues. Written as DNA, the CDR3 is TGTGCCACCAGTGACCGATCGGGACCCCGGGATTCACCCCTCCACTTT. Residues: CATSDRSGPRDSPLHF.

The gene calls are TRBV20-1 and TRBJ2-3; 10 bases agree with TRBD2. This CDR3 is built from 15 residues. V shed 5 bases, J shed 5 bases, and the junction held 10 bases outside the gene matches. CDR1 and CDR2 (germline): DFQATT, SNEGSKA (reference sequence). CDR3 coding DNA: TGCAGTGCTTACCCTAGCGGGAGCGGTAAAGATACGCAGTATTTT. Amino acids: CSAYPSGSGKDTQYF.

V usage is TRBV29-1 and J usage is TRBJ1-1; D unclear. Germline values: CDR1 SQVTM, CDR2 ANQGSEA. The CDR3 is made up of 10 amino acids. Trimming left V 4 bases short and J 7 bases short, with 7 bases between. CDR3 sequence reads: CSVGSLEAFF. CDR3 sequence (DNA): TGCAGCGTTGGTTCTCTTGAAGCTTTCTTT.

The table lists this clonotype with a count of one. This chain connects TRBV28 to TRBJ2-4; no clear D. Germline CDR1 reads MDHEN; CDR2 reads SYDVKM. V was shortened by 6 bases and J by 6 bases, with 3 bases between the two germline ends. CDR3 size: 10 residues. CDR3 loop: CASRSNIQYF. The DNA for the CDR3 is TGTGCCAGCAGATCAAACATTCAGTACTTC.

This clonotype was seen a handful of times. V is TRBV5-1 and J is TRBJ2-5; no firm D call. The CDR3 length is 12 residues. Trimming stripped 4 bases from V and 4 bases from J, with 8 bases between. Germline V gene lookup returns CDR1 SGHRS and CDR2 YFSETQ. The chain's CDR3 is CASSPQRETQYF. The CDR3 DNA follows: TGCGCCAGCAGCCCACAAAGAGAGACCCAGTACTTC.

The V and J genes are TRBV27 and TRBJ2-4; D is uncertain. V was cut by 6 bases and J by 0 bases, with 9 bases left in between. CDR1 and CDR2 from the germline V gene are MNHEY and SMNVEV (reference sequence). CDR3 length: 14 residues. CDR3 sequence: CASRGELAKNIQYF. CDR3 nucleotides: TGTGCCAGCAGGGGTGAGCTAGCCAAAAACATTCAGTACTTC.

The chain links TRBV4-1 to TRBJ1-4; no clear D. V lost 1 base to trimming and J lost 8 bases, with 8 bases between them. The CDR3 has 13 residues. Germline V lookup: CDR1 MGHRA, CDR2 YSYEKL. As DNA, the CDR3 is TGCGCCAGCAGCCAAGGGCCGCTCGAAAAACTGTTTTTT. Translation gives CASSQGPLEKLFF.

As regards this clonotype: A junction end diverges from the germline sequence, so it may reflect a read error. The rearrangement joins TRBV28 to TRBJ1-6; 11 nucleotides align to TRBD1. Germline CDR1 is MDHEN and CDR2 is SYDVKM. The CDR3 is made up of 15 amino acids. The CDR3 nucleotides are TGCGCCAGCACCCTCCTGGGGACAGGGGGTTCACCCCCCCACTTT. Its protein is CASTLLGTGGSPPHF.